These 3 T cell receptor beta chains originate from one sample sequenced in a study of blood T cell repertoires in COVID-19. The table came from immunoSEQ multiplex PCR; TCRdb's copy has only in-frame clones and leaves some out. The sample carries 200,000 or so clones, roughly 90% recorded once. The material sequenced was PBMCs or T cells enriched from blood (not recorded which). The receptors come from a woman in her 40s with acute COVID-19.

The V call is TRBV19, the J call TRBJ1-2; unclear D gene. V was pared by 10 bases and J by 4 bases, with 19 bases between. Germline loops: CDR1 LNHDA, CDR2 SQIVND (reference sequence). The CDR3 has 14 amino acids. The CDR3 loop reads CATPNPTATYGYTF. CDR3 DNA sequence: TGTGCCACCCCAAATCCCACAGCCACCTATGGCTACACCTTC.

The rearrangement uses TRBV18 and TRBJ2-3, with 7 bases identical to TRBD2. The CDR3 consists of 17 residues. Per the germline V gene, CDR1 is KGHSH and CDR2 is LQKENI. The J segment lost 0 bases and the V segment lost 1 base, leaving 7 bases of the junction unmatched. CDR3 DNA: TGTGCCAGCTCACCACTAATGCGGGGGACTAGCACAGATACGCAGTATTTT. As protein: CASSPLMRGTSTDTQYF.

V is TRBV13 and J is TRBJ1-1, with 9 bases that match TRBD1. J gave up 6 bases and V 3 bases, and 5 bases lay outside the gene matches. CDR3 length: 14 amino acids. Germline lookup yields CDR1 PRHDT and CDR2 FYEKMQ (reference sequence). Written as DNA, the CDR3 is TGTGCCAGCAGCTTCACAGGGGGCTCTCCTGAAGCTTTCTTT. It yields the protein CASSFTGGSPEAFF.